These 28 T cell receptor beta chains originate from one sample sequenced in a study of CD8+ T cells in alopecia areata. Reverse transcription of extracted RNA yielded cDNA, which provided the sequencing template. Sequencing was performed with immunoSEQ multiplex PCR; in TCRdb, only in-frame clones are kept and a portion is missing. The repertoire holds 95,000 to 120,000 clones, with under 60% as singletons. The material sequenced was NKG2D-low CD8+ T cells sorted from blood. Receptor source: a human donor with alopecia areata.

This clone was detected a few times. The genes are TRBV7-9 and TRBJ2-5; D gene unclear. The CDR3 runs 17 residues. Germline V CDR1 and CDR2: SEHNR, FQNEAQ (reference sequence). Trimming removed 3 bases at V and 1 base at J, with 18 bases between. CDR3 sequence reads: CASSLVRTENTQETQYF. DNA for the CDR3: TGTGCCAGCAGCTTGGTCAGAACCGAGAATACCCAAGAGACCCAGTACTTC.

This clone was seen more than once but under ten times. This chain joins TRBV7-9 and TRBJ2-7; 8 bases match TRBD1. The ends lost 1 base at V and 2 bases at J; junction bases unmatched: 4. The CDR3 is 15 residues long. Germline V CDR1 and CDR2: SEHNR, FQNEAQ (reference sequence). CDR3 protein: CASSLGQGAAYEQYF. The CDR3 region has the DNA TGTGCCAGCAGCTTAGGGCAGGGGGCCGCCTACGAGCAGTACTTC.

The genes are TRBV7-9 and TRBJ2-7; maybe TRBD2 (5 bases). The CDR3 has 16 amino acids. Between the trimmed V and J ends, which lost 5 bases and 2 bases, there was a span of 19 bases. Germline V gene lookup returns CDR1 SEHNR and CDR2 FQNEAQ (reference sequence). CDR3 sequence (DNA): TGTGCCAGCAGCCCTCCTTTAGGACTCGTACCCTACGAGCAGTACTTC. Translated: CASSPPLGLVPYEQYF.

This clone was observed a few times. J is TRBJ2-5 and V is TRBV29-1, with 9 bases lining up with TRBD1. The CDR3 has 13 residues. The germline V gene has CDR1 SQVTM and CDR2 ANQGSEA. V trimming: 6 bases; J trimming: 4 bases; junction bases outside the gene matches: 6. The CDR3 DNA follows: TGCAGCGTCGCGGACAGGGGAGTAGAGACCCAGTACTTC. Encoded protein: CSVADRGVETQYF.

This clone was observed a few times. V and J are TRBV2 and TRBJ2-7; TRBD2 matches at 14 bases. The CDR3 consists of 18 residues. Germline trimming cut 1 base from V and 3 bases from J; bases unmatched to any gene: 8. Germline CDR1 and CDR2: SNHLY and FYNNEI. CDR3 nucleotide sequence: TGTGCCAGCAGTGAAGAGCGCCTGGGACTAGCGGGAGTCTACGAGCAGTACTTC. Protein sequence: CASSEERLGLAGVYEQYF.

V usage is TRBV28 and J usage is TRBJ1-1, with D perhaps matching TRBD1 (5 bases). The germline V gene encodes CDR1 MDHEN and CDR2 SYDVKM. The CDR3 covers 12 residues. V lost 3 bases, J lost 8 bases, and 10 bases lay in between. The CDR3: CASSFPGEEAFF. The CDR3 coding sequence is TGTGCCAGCAGTTTTCCGGGGGAGGAAGCTTTCTTT.

The chain joins TRBV9 to TRBJ2-7; a possible D gene is TRBD1 (7 bases). Looked up from germline, CDR1 is SGDLS and CDR2 is YYNGEE. The CDR3 contains 16 residues. V shed 3 bases and J shed 2 bases, with 18 bases lying between them. The CDR3 coding sequence is TGTGCCAGCAGCGCGGGGGTACAGGGGATCGCCTACGAGCAGTACTTC. As protein: CASSAGVQGIAYEQYF.

The chain recombines TRBV27 with TRBJ2-7, with D perhaps TRBD2 (6 bases). Looked up from germline, CDR1 is MNHEY and CDR2 is SMNVEV (reference sequence). V lost 5 bases to trimming and J lost 2 bases, with 19 bases between them. The CDR3 extends over 16 amino acids. CDR3 in DNA: TGTGCCAGCAGTCCACATACTCGGGACTCACCCTACGAGCAGTACTTC. It encodes CASSPHTRDSPYEQYF.

V and J are TRBV4-1 and TRBJ2-1; D uncertain. CDR3 length: 15 amino acids. V lost 0 bases and J 6 bases, leaving 12 bases between the germline ends. Germline CDR1 MGHRA, CDR2 YSYEKL. CDR3 region: CASSQETLSANEQFF. In DNA, the CDR3 is TGCGCCAGCAGCCAAGAAACCTTGTCTGCCAATGAGCAGTTCTTC.

The chain combines TRBV15 with TRBJ2-4; TRBD2 might be the D (5 bases). Trimming pared 10 bases from V and 8 bases from J, leaving 18 bases between. The length of the CDR3 is 13 residues. Germline values: CDR1 LNHNV, CDR2 YYDKDF (reference sequence). The CDR3 sequence is CAIRSGSADIQYF. CDR3 nucleotide sequence: TGTGCCATCCGATCGGGGTCCGCGGACATTCAGTACTTC.

Worth noting for this clone: At one end the junction does not follow the germline gene, possibly because of a read error. The chain employs TRBV4-1 and TRBJ1-5; the match to TRBD1 covers 7 bases. The CDR3 consists of 16 residues. Germline-derived CDR1 and CDR2 are MGHRA and YSYEKL. In DNA, the CDR3 is TGTGCCAGCAGCCAATCTTTTACAGGGGAGCCTCAGCCCCAGCATTTT. Protein sequence: CASSQSFTGEPQPQHF.

Concerning this clone: Other DNA sequences of this sample code for an identical CDR3. The chain recombines TRBV5-6 with TRBJ2-1; D perhaps matches TRBD2 (5 bases). Trimming cost V 4 bases and J 6 bases, with 8 bases left between them. CDR1 SGHDT and CDR2 YYEEEE come from the germline V gene. This CDR3 region has 12 residues. The CDR3 bases are TGTGCCAGCAGCCCGGGGAGCAATGAGCAGTTCTTC. Protein product: CASSPGSNEQFF.

This clone is deemed medium-sized. This sequence joins TRBV5-6 and TRBJ2-1; D gene ambiguous. CDR3 length equals 12 residues. Germline V gene data show CDR1 as SGHDT and CDR2 as YYEEEE. V shed 7 bases and J shed 5 bases, with 10 bases lying between them. CDR3 DNA sequence: TGTGCCAGCCAGTCGTGGGACAATGAGCAGTTCTTC. It encodes CASQSWDNEQFF.

This sequence joins TRBV5-1 and TRBJ2-7; TRBD2 matches at 10 bases. The CDR3 sequence is 16 residues long. CDR1 is SGHRS, CDR2 YFSETQ, per germline. Trimming removed 2 bases from V and 0 bases from J; junction bases left unmatched: 5. CDR3 amino acids: CASSFLAGDSSYEQYF. The DNA of the CDR3 is TGCGCCAGCAGCTTCCTAGCGGGAGACAGCTCCTACGAGCAGTACTTC.

The rearrangement joins TRBV29-1 to TRBJ1-5; TRBD1 aligns across 9 bases. Looked up from germline, CDR1 is SQVTM and CDR2 is ANQGSEA. V was pared by 7 bases and J by 6 bases, with 7 bases of the junction left unmatched. The CDR3 contains 13 residues. CDR3 sequence reads: CSATGGLSQPQHF. The CDR3 DNA is TGCAGCGCTACAGGGGGCTTAAGTCAGCCCCAGCATTTT.

In its sample, this clone was seen once. J is TRBJ2-5 and V is TRBV2, with D uncertain. V lost 3 bases to trimming and J lost 5 bases, with 16 bases between them. Germline V CDR1 and CDR2: SNHLY, FYNNEI. The CDR3 contains 15 residues. The CDR3 nucleotides read TGTGCCAGCAGTGAGTCTGACCCCCGTCGCGAGACCCAGTACTTC. Its protein is CASSESDPRRETQYF.

V is TRBV13 and J is TRBJ1-1; tentative D call: TRBD1 (6 bases). V shed 0 bases and J shed 1 base, with 6 bases lying between them. Per germline, CDR1 PRHDT and CDR2 FYEKMQ (reference sequence). This CDR3 has 14 residues. CDR3 sequence: CASSLGGANTEAFF. CDR3 DNA: TGTGCCAGCAGCTTAGGGGGGGCGAACACTGAAGCTTTCTTT.

This rearrangement joins TRBV5-6 to TRBJ2-1; 9 bases are a match to TRBD1. V shed 4 bases and J 2 bases; nucleotides not matched to a gene: 7. The CDR3 runs to 16 residues. CDR1 and CDR2 from the germline V gene are SGHDT and YYEEEE. This CDR3 reads CASSLGQGVTYNEQFF. CDR3 in DNA: TGTGCCAGCAGCCTGGGACAGGGAGTTACCTACAATGAGCAGTTCTTC. The full variable domain, rest sourced from reference TRBV5-6 and TRBJ2-1, is DAGVTQSPTHLIKTRGQQVTLRCSPKSGHDTVSWYQQALGQGPQFIFQYYEEEERQRGNFPDRFSGHQFPNYSSELNVNALLLGDSALYLCASSLGQGVTYNEQFFGPGTRLTVL.

The chain employs TRBV6-1 and TRBJ2-5, with a weak D call TRBD2 (6 bases). The tail of the sequence fits TRBJ2-7 better, so the J call may be wrong. The CDR3 loop spans 13 amino acids. Germline CDR1 reads MNHNS; CDR2 reads SASEGT. The DNA of the CDR3 is TGTGCCCATAGAAAGGACGGGAGCTACGAGCAGTACTTC. This gives the protein CAHRKDGSYEQYF.

This chain uses TRBV4-2 with TRBJ2-2; D is unclear. This CDR3 comprises 13 residues. CDR1 is LGHNA and CDR2 is YNFKEQ in the germline V gene. Trimming stripped 4 bases from V and 6 bases from J, with 9 bases between. The CDR3 loop is CASSPEDAGELFF. CDR3 sequence (DNA): TGTGCCAGCAGCCCCGAGGACGCCGGGGAGCTGTTTTTT.

The rearrangement joins TRBV5-1 to TRBJ2-7; D gene uncertain. In germline, CDR1 is SGHRS, CDR2 YFSETQ. Trimming took 2 bases from V and 5 from J, leaving 11 bases between them. The CDR3 contains 13 residues. This chain's CDR3 is CASSFEVDDEQYF. DNA of the CDR3: TGCGCCAGCAGCTTTGAGGTTGACGACGAGCAGTACTTC. Variable domain in full (rest from reference TRBV5-1 and TRBJ2-7): KAGVTQTPRYLIKTRGQQVTLSCSPISGHRSVSWYQQTPGQGLQFLFEYFSETQRNKGNFPGRFSGRQFSNSRSEMNVSTLELGDSALYLCASSFEVDDEQYFGPGTRLTVT.

The gene calls are TRBV5-1 and TRBJ2-7; D is perhaps TRBD1 or TRBD2 (5 bases each). Germline CDR1 reads SGHRS; CDR2 reads YFSETQ. This CDR3 spans 16 amino acids. V was shortened by 3 bases and J by 5 bases, with 21 bases between the two germline ends. The CDR3 DNA reads as TGCGCCAGCAGCTCCCCCTCGGGGACGATGATTGACGAGCAGTACTTC. Encoded protein: CASSSPSGTMIDEQYF.

A few counts support this clone. V is TRBV9 and J is TRBJ2-1, with D maybe TRBD2 (6 bases). Germline V CDR1 and CDR2: SGDLS, YYNGEE. The CDR3 is 15 residues long. V dropped 0 bases and J dropped 4 bases, with 11 bases sitting between them. CDR3 protein: CASSVDGRDYNEQFF. The CDR3 DNA reads TGTGCCAGCAGCGTAGACGGGAGAGATTACAATGAGCAGTTCTTC.

The CDR3, as DNA: TGCAGTGCTTGGGACAACAATGAGCAGTTCTTC. The encoded protein is CSAWDNNEQFF. V and J are TRBV20-1 and TRBJ2-1; possibly TRBD1 for D (6 bases). The germline gives CDR1 DFQATT, CDR2 SNEGSKA (reference sequence). CDR3 length: 11 residues. V was pared by 5 bases and J by 5 bases, with 7 bases between.

The J gene is TRBJ1-2, the V gene TRBV29-1; D uncertain. Germline CDR1 and CDR2: SQVTM and ANQGSEA. V shed 6 bases and J shed 4 bases, with 6 bases lying between them. The CDR3 consists of 10 residues. The CDR3 loop is CSVDLYGYTF. CDR3 nucleotide sequence: TGCAGCGTGGACCTCTATGGCTACACCTTC.

V is TRBV5-4 and J is TRBJ2-1; no clear D. Trimming stripped 0 bases from V and 6 bases from J, with 7 bases between. Germline V lookup: CDR1 SGHNT, CDR2 YYREEE (reference sequence). There are 13 residues in the CDR3. The CDR3 loop reads CASSLATRNEQFF. For the CDR3, the DNA is TGTGCCAGCAGCTTGGCGACGCGCAATGAGCAGTTCTTC. Using reference TRBV5-4 and TRBJ2-1 for the parts outside the CDR3, the full variable domain is ETGVTQSPTHLIKTRGQQVTLRCSSQSGHNTVSWYQQALGQGPQFIFQYYREEENGRGNFPPRFSGLQFPNYSSELNVNALELDDSALYLCASSLATRNEQFFGPGTRLTVL.

This chain uses TRBV5-4 with TRBJ2-7, with a tentative D call TRBD1 (6 bases). Germline V gene data show CDR1 as SGHNT and CDR2 as YYREEE (reference sequence). This CDR3 region has 13 residues. V lost 0 bases, J lost 9 bases, and 13 bases lay in between. The DNA of the CDR3 is TGTGCCAGCAGCTTGGACAGGGTCGTAGGGCAGTACTTC. This gives the protein CASSLDRVVGQYF.

In DNA form, the CDR3 reads TGTGCCAGCGCAGCCCGTTCCCGGGGCAATGAGAACGAGCAGTACTTC. This sequence encodes CASAARSRGNENEQYF. The rearrangement joins TRBV28 to TRBJ2-7, with D perhaps TRBD1 or TRBD2 (5 bases each). V was trimmed by 8 bases and J by 5 bases, leaving 25 bases between them. Germline V gene lookup returns CDR1 MDHEN and CDR2 SYDVKM. This CDR3 has 16 residues.